This passage covers 28 T cell receptor beta chains from one sample sequenced in a study of cytomegalovirus exposure and HLA in healthy donors. A multiplex PCR was run with 60 Vbeta primers and 13 Jbeta primers. Only in-frame clones appear in the TCRdb table, and some are missing; sequencing was by immunoSEQ multiplex PCR. The repertoire holds about 98,000 clones, with around 60% as singletons. The specimen was PBMCs. These receptors were taken from a human donor in good health.

This chain joins TRBV7-3 and TRBJ2-1, with 11 bases fitting TRBD1. The germline CDR1 and CDR2 sequences are SGHTA and FQGTGA. CDR3 length equals 16 residues. J gave up 6 bases and V 5 bases, and 9 bases lay outside the gene matches. This chain's CDR3 is CASSPRGQGVSNEQFF. The CDR3 bases are TGTGCCAGCAGCCCCAGGGGACAGGGGGTCAGCAATGAGCAGTTCTTC.

This chain links TRBV15 with TRBJ2-3; D possibly corresponds to TRBD1 (5 bases). Germline V CDR1 and CDR2: LNHNV, YYDKDF (reference sequence). V gave up 3 bases and J gave up 2 bases, with 9 bases separating them. The length of the CDR3 is 14 residues. As DNA, the CDR3 is TGTGCCACCAGCAGGAGACAGTTCACAGATACGCAGTATTTT. Translated: CATSRRQFTDTQYF.

This clone came up once. The V and J genes are TRBV29-1 and TRBJ2-1; 10 nucleotides line up with TRBD2. The V gene end was trimmed by 6 bases and the J gene end by 7 bases; junction bases not matched to a gene: 12. This CDR3 region has 15 residues. Looked up from germline, CDR1 is SQVTM and CDR2 is ANQGSEA. The CDR3 DNA reads TGCAGCGTGAAAAAACTAGCGGGAAACGTTAATGAGCAGTTCTTC. Protein product: CSVKKLAGNVNEQFF.

The CDR3: CATSREGNTGELFF. The CDR3 DNA is TGTGCCACCAGCAGAGAGGGCAACACCGGGGAGCTGTTTTTT. The chain carries TRBV15 and TRBJ2-2; D uncertain. CDR1 LNHNV and CDR2 YYDKDF come from the germline V gene (reference sequence). Trimming took off 0 bases at V and 2 bases at J, with 4 bases between the two ends. CDR3 length: 14 amino acids.

The CDR3 coding sequence is TGTGCCAGTAGTATCAGATCAGACTATGGCTACACCTTC. Protein sequence: CASSIRSDYGYTF. The rearrangement uses TRBV19 and TRBJ1-2; D is unclear. Germline V gives CDR1 LNHDA, CDR2 SQIVND (reference sequence). The CDR3 extends over 13 amino acids. The V end lost 3 bases, the J end lost 3 bases, and 8 bases lay between the germline ends.

This clone occurred once. The chain links TRBV11-2 to TRBJ1-1; D may be TRBD1 (5 bases). Germline CDR1 SGHAT, CDR2 FQNNGV. Trimming shortened V by 5 bases and J by 1 base, and 14 bases separated the two germline ends. CDR3 size: 15 residues. The CDR3 reads CASSPPWDSNTEAFF. The CDR3 region has the DNA TGTGCCAGCAGCCCCCCTTGGGACTCGAACACTGAAGCTTTCTTT.

This clone has more than one count but fewer than ten. The CDR3 DNA reads TGTGCCAGCAGTTTTGACATATCCTACGAGCAGTACTTC. Translated, it gives CASSFDISYEQYF. The rearrangement uses TRBV27 and TRBJ2-7; D uncertain. Trimming took 3 bases from V and 1 from J, leaving 7 bases between them. The CDR3 runs to 13 residues. Germline CDR1 is MNHEY and CDR2 is SMNVEV (reference sequence).

V usage is TRBV28 and J usage is TRBJ2-7; TRBD1 matches 11 bases. The trim removed 3 bases at V and 4 bases at J, leaving 11 bases unmatched. The CDR3 is made up of 17 amino acids. Germline CDR1 and CDR2: MDHEN and SYDVKM. The CDR3, as DNA: TGTGCCAGCAGTTTTCCGGATGGGACAGGGGGTTCGTACGAGCAGTACTTC. Its protein is CASSFPDGTGGSYEQYF.

This clone is a singleton in its sample. A junction boundary mismatches the germline segment, possibly from a read error. J is TRBJ2-3 and V is TRBV7-7; 7 nucleotides align to TRBD1. The germline V gene has CDR1 SSHAT and CDR2 FNYEAQ (reference sequence). The CDR3 totals 17 residues. The CDR3 sequence is CASSPWTGFGVGDTQYF. As DNA, the CDR3 is TGTGCTAGCAGCCCATGGACAGGTTTTGGTGTCGGAGATACGCAGTATTTT.

This clone was detected only a few times. The CDR3 sequence is CASSFAWGGMETQYF. The DNA for the CDR3 is TGTGCCAGCAGCTTCGCCTGGGGGGGAATGGAGACCCAGTACTTC. The chain joins TRBV11-2 to TRBJ2-5; 7 bases agree with TRBD2. The J segment lost 5 bases and the V segment lost 3 bases, leaving 9 bases of the junction unmatched. Germline CDR1 SGHAT, CDR2 FQNNGV. The CDR3 covers 15 residues.

This clone turned up a few times. CDR3 nucleotides: TGTGCCAGCAGTTACGGACAGGGCGGATATTACGAGCAGTACTTC. It yields the protein CASSYGQGGYYEQYF. The chain joins TRBV6-6 to TRBJ2-5; 8 bases are shared with TRBD1. The DNA end is more similar to TRBJ2-7, so the J call may be wrong. Germline CDR1 is MNHNY and CDR2 is SVGAGI (reference sequence). The CDR3 covers 15 residues.

The gene calls are TRBV5-1 and TRBJ2-7; D possibly corresponds to TRBD1 (7 bases). With 2 bases removed from V and 6 bases from J, the gap between germline ends came to 27 bases. Germline V gene data show CDR1 as SGHRS and CDR2 as YFSETQ. The CDR3 extends over 18 amino acids. The CDR3 DNA reads TGCGCCAGCAGCTTAGAATTTCGAGCGCAACAGGGGCGGGGCGAGCAGTACTTC. Translating gives CASSLEFRAQQGRGEQYF. The entire variable domain, with the rest obtained from reference TRBV5-1 and TRBJ2-7, is as follows: KAGVTQTPRYLIKTRGQQVTLSCSPISGHRSVSWYQQTPGQGLQFLFEYFSETQRNKGNFPGRFSGRQFSNSRSEMNVSTLELGDSALYLCASSLEFRAQQGRGEQYFGPGTRLTVT.

J is TRBJ1-2 and V is TRBV7-3; TRBD1 agrees at 7 bases. This CDR3 comprises 13 residues. Per the germline V gene, CDR1 is SGHTA and CDR2 is FQGTGA. The ends lost 4 bases at V and 7 bases at J; junction bases unmatched: 6. The CDR3 DNA sequence: TGTGCCAGCAGCTCCGACAGGGTCTTTGGCTACACCTTC. It is translated as CASSSDRVFGYTF.

The chain has TRBV28 and TRBJ2-7, with unresolved D. Trimming pared 7 bases from V and 0 bases from J, leaving 13 bases between. Germline V gives CDR1 MDHEN, CDR2 SYDVKM. The CDR3 is made up of 14 amino acids. The CDR3: CASTRDKISYEQYF. CDR3 coding DNA: TGTGCCAGCACGCGCGACAAAATCTCCTACGAGCAGTACTTC.

The rearrangement links TRBV4-2 to TRBJ2-7; TRBD2 matches at 7 bases. Looked up from germline, CDR1 is LGHNA and CDR2 is YNFKEQ. There are 19 residues in the CDR3. Germline trimming cut 1 base from V and 0 bases from J; bases unmatched to any gene: 15. The CDR3 loop is CASSQVHNPTSPFSYEQYF. CDR3 in DNA: TGTGCCAGCAGCCAAGTCCATAACCCGACTAGCCCTTTCTCCTACGAGCAGTACTTC.

The J gene is TRBJ2-1, the V gene TRBV7-9; 11 bases agree with TRBD2. CDR3 length equals 16 residues. Germline CDR1 and CDR2: SEHNR and FQNEAQ (reference sequence). With 5 bases clipped from V and 9 bases from J, the junction kept 12 bases outside the gene matches. The CDR3: CASSPGTSGGWGEQFF. CDR3 nucleotide sequence: TGTGCCAGCAGCCCTGGGACTAGCGGAGGGTGGGGTGAGCAGTTCTTC.

This sequence joins TRBV5-1 and TRBJ2-6; 7 bases line up with TRBD1. The CDR3 sequence is 16 residues long. CDR1 is SGHRS and CDR2 is YFSETQ in the germline V gene. The J segment lost 6 bases and the V segment lost 2 bases, leaving 8 bases of the junction unmatched. The CDR3 is CASSLGGTPSANVLTF. As DNA, the CDR3 is TGCGCCAGCAGCTTAGGGGGCACACCTTCGGCCAACGTCCTGACTTTC.

The J gene is TRBJ2-5, the V gene TRBV5-1; D call uncertain. Trimming took 5 bases from V and 0 from J, leaving 5 bases between them. CDR1 SGHRS and CDR2 YFSETQ come from the germline V gene. The CDR3 is made up of 12 amino acids. CDR3 DNA: TGCGCCAGCAGGACAAACCAAGAGACCCAGTACTTC. It codes for CASRTNQETQYF.

There are a few counts of this clone. The chain employs TRBV20-1 and TRBJ1-2; no clear D gene. CDR3 length: 11 residues. Trimming took 4 bases from V and 4 from J, leaving 7 bases between them. Germline CDR1 is DFQATT and CDR2 is SNEGSKA (reference sequence). The CDR3: CSATYIYGYTF. In nucleotides, the CDR3 is TGCAGTGCTACATACATCTATGGCTACACCTTC.

The chain has TRBV27 and TRBJ2-7; 11 nucleotides match TRBD2. Germline values: CDR1 MNHEY, CDR2 SMNVEV (reference sequence). Germline trimming cut 5 bases from V and 4 bases from J; bases unmatched to any gene: 4. The CDR3 is made up of 14 amino acids. This chain's CDR3 is CASSPGLADYEQYF. The CDR3, as DNA: TGTGCCAGCAGTCCGGGACTAGCGGATTACGAGCAGTACTTC.

This clone has more than one count but fewer than ten. This chain uses TRBV25-1 with TRBJ2-2; TRBD2 aligns across 8 bases. The CDR3 is 18 amino acids. CDR1 and CDR2 (germline): MGHDK, SYGVNS. V was pared by 2 bases and J by 0 bases, with 8 bases of the junction left unmatched. The CDR3 is CASSEDRPGLANTGELFF. Here the CDR3 DNA reads TGTGCCAGCAGTGAAGACAGGCCGGGACTAGCGAACACCGGGGAGCTGTTTTTT.

The chain links TRBV7-2 to TRBJ2-7, with no clear D. The V gene lost 3 bases and the J gene lost 2 bases, with 8 bases spanning the gap. In germline, CDR1 is SGHTA, CDR2 FQGNSA. The CDR3 contains 13 residues. Written as DNA, the CDR3 is TGTGCCAGCAGCTTCGCGACACCCTACGAGCAGTACTTC. Protein product: CASSFATPYEQYF.

J is TRBJ1-1 and V is TRBV28; D ambiguous. The V and J ends lost 4 bases and 3 bases respectively, with 15 bases between them. The CDR3 has 15 amino acids. Germline CDR1 and CDR2: MDHEN and SYDVKM. CDR3: CASSSFTGIDTEAFF. CDR3 bases: TGTGCCAGCAGTTCTTTCACGGGAATTGACACTGAAGCTTTCTTT.

This sequence joins TRBV2 and TRBJ1-1; no firm D call. Trimming shortened V by 8 bases and J by 6 bases, and 19 bases separated the two germline ends. CDR3 length equals 14 residues. Germline V gene sequence: CDR1 SNHLY, CDR2 FYNNEI. DNA for the CDR3: TGTGCCAGCCTCTCTAACCTCCCGGGAGCTGAAGCTTTCTTT. As protein: CASLSNLPGAEAFF.

The V call is TRBV13, the J call TRBJ2-2, with 9 bases aligning to TRBD2. Germline V gene lookup returns CDR1 PRHDT and CDR2 FYEKMQ (reference sequence). The CDR3 runs 19 residues. The ends lost 4 bases at V and 1 base at J; junction bases unmatched: 13. CDR3 protein: CASSSTGRLAGLNTGELFF. CDR3 coding DNA: TGTGCCAGCAGCTCCACTGGACGGCTAGCGGGACTGAACACCGGGGAGCTGTTTTTT.

The gene calls are TRBV11-2 and TRBJ2-7; 13 nucleotides align to TRBD2. V lost 1 base, J lost 6 bases, and 9 bases stayed unmatched. The CDR3 has 17 amino acids. From germline, CDR1 is SGHAT and CDR2 FQNNGV. For the CDR3, the DNA is TGTGCCAGCAGCTTAGGAACTAGCGGGAGGGCCGTAGGCGAGCAGTACTTC. It yields the protein CASSLGTSGRAVGEQYF.

The J gene is TRBJ1-2, the V gene TRBV10-3; D may be TRBD1 (5 bases). The length of the CDR3 is 12 residues. V lost 4 bases, J lost 2 bases, and 5 bases lay in between. In germline, CDR1 is ENHRY, CDR2 SYGVKD. The CDR3 sequence: CAISAGNYGYTF. Written as DNA, the CDR3 is TGTGCCATCAGTGCAGGGAACTATGGCTACACCTTC.

The V call is TRBV28, the J call TRBJ1-4; possibly TRBD1 for D (6 bases). V was shortened by 6 bases and J by 0 bases, with 8 bases between the two germline ends. The length of the CDR3 is 14 residues. The V gene's germline CDR1 is MDHEN and CDR2 SYDVKM. CDR3 in DNA: TGTGCCAGCAGCACAGGGTCAACTAATGAAAAACTGTTTTTT. It specifies CASSTGSTNEKLFF.